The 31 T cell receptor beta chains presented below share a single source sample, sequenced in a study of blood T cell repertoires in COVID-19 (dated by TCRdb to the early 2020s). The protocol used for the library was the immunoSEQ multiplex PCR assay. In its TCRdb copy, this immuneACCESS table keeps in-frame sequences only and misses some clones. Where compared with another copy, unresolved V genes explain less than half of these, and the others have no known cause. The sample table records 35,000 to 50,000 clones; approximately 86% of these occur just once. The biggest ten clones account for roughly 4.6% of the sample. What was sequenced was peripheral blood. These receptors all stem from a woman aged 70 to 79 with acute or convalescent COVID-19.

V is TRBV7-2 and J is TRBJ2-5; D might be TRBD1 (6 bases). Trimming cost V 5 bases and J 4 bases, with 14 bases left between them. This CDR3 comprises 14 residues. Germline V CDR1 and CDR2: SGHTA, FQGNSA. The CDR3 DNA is TGTGCCAGCAGCCTGTTGGTAGGGGGAGAGACCCAGTACTTC. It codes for CASSLLVGGETQYF.

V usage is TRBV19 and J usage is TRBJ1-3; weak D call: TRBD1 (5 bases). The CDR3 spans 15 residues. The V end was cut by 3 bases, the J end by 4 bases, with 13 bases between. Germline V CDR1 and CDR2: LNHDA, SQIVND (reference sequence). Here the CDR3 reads CASSISAGYGNTIYF. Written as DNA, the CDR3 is TGTGCCAGTAGTATCTCGGCAGGGTACGGAAACACCATATATTTT.

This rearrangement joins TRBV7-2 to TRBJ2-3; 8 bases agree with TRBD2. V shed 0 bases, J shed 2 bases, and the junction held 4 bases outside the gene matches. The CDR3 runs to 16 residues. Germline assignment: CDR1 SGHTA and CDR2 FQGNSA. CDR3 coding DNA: TGTGCCAGCAGCTTAGCGGGCGGGAGGTCCACAGATACGCAGTATTTT. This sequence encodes CASSLAGGRSTDTQYF.

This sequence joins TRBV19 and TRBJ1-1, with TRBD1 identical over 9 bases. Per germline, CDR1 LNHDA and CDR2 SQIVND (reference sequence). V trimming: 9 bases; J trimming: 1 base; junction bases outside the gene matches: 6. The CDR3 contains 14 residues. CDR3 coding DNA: TGTGCCAGCACAGGGGGCGAGTGGAACACTGAAGCTTTCTTT. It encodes CASTGGEWNTEAFF.

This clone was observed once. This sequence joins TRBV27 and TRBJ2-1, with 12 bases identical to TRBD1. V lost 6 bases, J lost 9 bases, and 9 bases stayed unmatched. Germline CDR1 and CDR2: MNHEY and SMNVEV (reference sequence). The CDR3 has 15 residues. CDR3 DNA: TGTGCCAGCAGCGGCCGGGACAGGGGGCATATTGAGCAGTTCTTC. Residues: CASSGRDRGHIEQFF.

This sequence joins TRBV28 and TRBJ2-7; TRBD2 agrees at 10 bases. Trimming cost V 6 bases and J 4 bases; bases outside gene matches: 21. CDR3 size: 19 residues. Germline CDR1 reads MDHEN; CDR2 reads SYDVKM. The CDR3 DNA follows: TGTGCCAGCAGCCCCTCCCCCACTAGCGGGAACCACCGGAGGTACGAGCAGTACTTC. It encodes CASSPSPTSGNHRRYEQYF. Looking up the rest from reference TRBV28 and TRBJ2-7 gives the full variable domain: DVKVTQSSRYLVKRTGEKVFLECVQDMDHENMFWYRQDPGLGLRLIYFSYDVKMKEKGDIPEGYSVSREKKERFSLILESASTNQTSMYLCASSPSPTSGNHRRYEQYFGPGTRLTVT.

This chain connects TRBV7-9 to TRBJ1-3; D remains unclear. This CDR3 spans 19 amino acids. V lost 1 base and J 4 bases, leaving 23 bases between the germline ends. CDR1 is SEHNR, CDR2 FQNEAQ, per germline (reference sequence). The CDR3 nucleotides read TGTGCCAGCAGCTTAGGGTGGGGTGGGCGGAGGACCTCCGGAAACACCATATATTTT. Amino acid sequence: CASSLGWGGRRTSGNTIYF.

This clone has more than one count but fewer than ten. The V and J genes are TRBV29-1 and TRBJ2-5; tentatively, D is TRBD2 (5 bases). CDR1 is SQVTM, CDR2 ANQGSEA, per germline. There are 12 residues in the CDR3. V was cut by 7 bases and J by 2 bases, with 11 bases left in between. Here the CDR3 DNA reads TGCAGCGCCCACACTAGACAAGAGACCCAGTACTTC. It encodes CSAHTRQETQYF.

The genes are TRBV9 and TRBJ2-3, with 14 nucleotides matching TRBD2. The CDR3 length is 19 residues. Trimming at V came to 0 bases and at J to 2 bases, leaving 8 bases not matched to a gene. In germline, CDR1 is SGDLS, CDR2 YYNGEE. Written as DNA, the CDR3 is TGTGCCAGCAGCGTAGATGAAGGGACTAGCGGGAGACACACAGATACGCAGTATTTT. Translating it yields CASSVDEGTSGRHTDTQYF. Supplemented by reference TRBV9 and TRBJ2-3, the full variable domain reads DSGVTQTPKHLITATGQRVTLRCSPRSGDLSVYWYQQSLDQGLQFLIQYYNGEERAKGNILERFSAQQFPDLHSELNLSSLELGDSALYFCASSVDEGTSGRHTDTQYFGPGTRLTVL.

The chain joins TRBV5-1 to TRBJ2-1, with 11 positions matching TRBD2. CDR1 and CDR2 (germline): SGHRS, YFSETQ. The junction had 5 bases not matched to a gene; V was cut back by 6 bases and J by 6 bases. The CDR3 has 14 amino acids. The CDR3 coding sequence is TGCGCCAGCACACGTAGCGGGAGGGCCAATGAGCAGTTCTTC. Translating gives CASTRSGRANEQFF.

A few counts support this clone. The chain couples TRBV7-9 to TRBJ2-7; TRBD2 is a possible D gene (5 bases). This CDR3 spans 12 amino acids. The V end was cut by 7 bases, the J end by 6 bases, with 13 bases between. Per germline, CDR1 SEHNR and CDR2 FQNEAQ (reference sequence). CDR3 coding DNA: TGTGCCAGCATCGCACGGGGTGGCGAGCAGTACTTC. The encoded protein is CASIARGGEQYF. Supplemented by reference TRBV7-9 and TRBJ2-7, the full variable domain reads DTGVSQNPRHKITKRGQNVTFRCDPISEHNRLYWYRQTLGQGPEFLTYFQNEAQLEKSRLLSDRFSAERPKGSFSTLEIQRTEQGDSAMYLCASIARGGEQYFGPGTRLTVT.

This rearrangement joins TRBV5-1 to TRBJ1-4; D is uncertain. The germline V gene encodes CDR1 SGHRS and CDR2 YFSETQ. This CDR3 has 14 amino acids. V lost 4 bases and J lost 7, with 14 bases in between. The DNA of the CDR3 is TGCGCCAGCAGCCCTTCCGGGAGTGGTGAAAAACTGTTTTTT. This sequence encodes CASSPSGSGEKLFF.

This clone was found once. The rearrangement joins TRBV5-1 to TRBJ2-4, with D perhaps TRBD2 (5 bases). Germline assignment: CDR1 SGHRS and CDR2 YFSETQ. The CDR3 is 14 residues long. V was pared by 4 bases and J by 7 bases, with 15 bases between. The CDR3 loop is CASSPTDPGNIQYF. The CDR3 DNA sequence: TGCGCCAGCAGCCCAACGGACCCGGGGAACATTCAGTACTTC.

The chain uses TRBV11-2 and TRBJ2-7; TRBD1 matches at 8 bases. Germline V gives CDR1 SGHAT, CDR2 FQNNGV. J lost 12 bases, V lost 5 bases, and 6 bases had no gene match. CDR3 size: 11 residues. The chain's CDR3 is CASSPLTGVYF. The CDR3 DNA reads TGTGCCAGCAGCCCCCTGACAGGGGTGTACTTC.

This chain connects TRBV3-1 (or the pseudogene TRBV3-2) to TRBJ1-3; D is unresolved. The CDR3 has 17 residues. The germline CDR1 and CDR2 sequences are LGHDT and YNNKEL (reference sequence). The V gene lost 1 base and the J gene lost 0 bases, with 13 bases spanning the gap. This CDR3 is CASSQGRRASSGNTIYF. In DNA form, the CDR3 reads TGTGCCAGCAGCCAAGGGAGGCGGGCTTCCTCTGGAAACACCATATATTTT.

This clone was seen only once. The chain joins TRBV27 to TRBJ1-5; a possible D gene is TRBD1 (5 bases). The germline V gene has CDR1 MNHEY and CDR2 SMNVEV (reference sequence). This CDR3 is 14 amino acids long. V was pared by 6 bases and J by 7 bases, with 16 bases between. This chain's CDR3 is CASSPNGGFQPQHF. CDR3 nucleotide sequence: TGTGCCAGCAGCCCCAATGGGGGGTTCCAGCCCCAGCATTTT.

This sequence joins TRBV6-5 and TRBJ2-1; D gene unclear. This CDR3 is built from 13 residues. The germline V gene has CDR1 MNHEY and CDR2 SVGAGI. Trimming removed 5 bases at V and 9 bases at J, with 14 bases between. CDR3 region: CASSLRLEAEQFF. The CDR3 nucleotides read TGTGCCAGCAGTCTCCGACTGGAAGCTGAGCAGTTCTTC.

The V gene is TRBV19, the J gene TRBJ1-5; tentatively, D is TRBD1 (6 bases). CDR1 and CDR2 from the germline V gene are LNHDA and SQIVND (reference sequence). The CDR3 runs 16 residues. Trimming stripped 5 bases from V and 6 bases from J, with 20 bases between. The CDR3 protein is CASSASTGLQGQPQHF. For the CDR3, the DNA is TGTGCCAGTAGTGCCTCGACAGGCCTCCAGGGTCAGCCCCAGCATTTT. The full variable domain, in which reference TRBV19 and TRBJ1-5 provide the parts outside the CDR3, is DGGITQSPKYLFRKEGQNVTLSCEQNLNHDAMYWYRQDPGQGLRLIYYSQIVNDFQKGDIAEGYSVSREKKESFPLTVTSAQKNPTAFYLCASSASTGLQGQPQHFGDGTRLSIL.

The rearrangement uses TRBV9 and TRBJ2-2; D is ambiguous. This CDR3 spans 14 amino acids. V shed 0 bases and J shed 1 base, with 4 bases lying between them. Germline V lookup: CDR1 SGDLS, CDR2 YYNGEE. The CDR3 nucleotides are TGTGCCAGCAGCGTAGCAGGGAACACCGGGGAGCTGTTTTTT. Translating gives CASSVAGNTGELFF.

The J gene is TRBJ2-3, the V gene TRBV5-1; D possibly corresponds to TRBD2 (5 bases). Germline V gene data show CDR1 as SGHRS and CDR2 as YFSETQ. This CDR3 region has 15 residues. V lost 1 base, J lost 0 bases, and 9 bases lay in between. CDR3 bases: TGCGCCAGCAGCTTGTCTGGCGGGAGCACAGATACGCAGTATTTT. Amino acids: CASSLSGGSTDTQYF.

This CDR3 reads CASSQAGGRDTQYF. In DNA form, the CDR3 reads TGTGCCAGCAGCCAAGCGGGAGGAAGGGATACGCAGTATTTT. This chain joins TRBV3-1 (or the pseudogene TRBV3-2) and TRBJ2-3, with 7 positions matching TRBD2. CDR3 size: 14 residues. Germline CDR1 and CDR2: LGHDT and YNNKEL (reference sequence). Trimming cost V 1 base and J 6 bases; bases outside gene matches: 4.

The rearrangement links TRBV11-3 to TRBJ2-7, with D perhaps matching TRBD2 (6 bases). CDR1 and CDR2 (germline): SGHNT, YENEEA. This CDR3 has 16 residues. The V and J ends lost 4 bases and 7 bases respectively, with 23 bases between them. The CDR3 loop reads CASSSLGIGPGEEQYF. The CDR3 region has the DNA TGTGCCAGCAGCTCCCTTGGGATAGGTCCGGGGGAGGAGCAGTACTTC. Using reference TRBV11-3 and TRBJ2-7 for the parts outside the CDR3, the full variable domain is EAGVVQSPRYKIIEKKQPVAFWCNPISGHNTLYWYLQNLGQGPELLIRYENEEAVDDSQLPKDRFSAERLKGVDSTLKIQPAELGDSAVYLCASSSLGIGPGEEQYFGPGTRLTVT.

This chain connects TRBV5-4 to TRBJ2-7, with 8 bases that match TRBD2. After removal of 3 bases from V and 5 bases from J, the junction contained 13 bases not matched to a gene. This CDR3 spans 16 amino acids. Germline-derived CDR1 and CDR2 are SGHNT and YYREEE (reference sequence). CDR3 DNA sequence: TGTGCCAGCAGCTCCGGTAGAGCGGGAGCTCCCCACGAGCAGTACTTC. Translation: CASSSGRAGAPHEQYF. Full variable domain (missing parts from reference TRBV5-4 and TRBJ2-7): ETGVTQSPTHLIKTRGQQVTLRCSSQSGHNTVSWYQQALGQGPQFIFQYYREEENGRGNFPPRFSGLQFPNYSSELNVNALELDDSALYLCASSSGRAGAPHEQYFGPGTRLTVT.

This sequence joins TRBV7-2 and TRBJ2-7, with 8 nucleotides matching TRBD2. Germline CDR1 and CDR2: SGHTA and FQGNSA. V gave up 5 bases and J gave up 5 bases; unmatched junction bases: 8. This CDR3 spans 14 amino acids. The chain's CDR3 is CASSLSGSNHEQYF. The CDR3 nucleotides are TGTGCCAGCAGCCTAAGCGGGAGTAACCACGAGCAGTACTTC. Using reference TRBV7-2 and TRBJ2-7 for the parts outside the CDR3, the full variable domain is GAGVSQSPSNKVTEKGKDVELRCDPISGHTALYWYRQSLGQGLEFLIYFQGNSAPDKSGLPSDRFSAERTGGSVSTLTIQRTQQEDSAVYLCASSLSGSNHEQYFGPGTRLTVT.

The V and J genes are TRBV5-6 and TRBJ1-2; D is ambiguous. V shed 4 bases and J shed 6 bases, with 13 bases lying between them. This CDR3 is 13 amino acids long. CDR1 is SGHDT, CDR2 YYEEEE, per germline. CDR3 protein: CASSRAGIHGYTF. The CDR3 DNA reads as TGTGCCAGCAGCCGCGCGGGTATCCATGGCTACACCTTC.

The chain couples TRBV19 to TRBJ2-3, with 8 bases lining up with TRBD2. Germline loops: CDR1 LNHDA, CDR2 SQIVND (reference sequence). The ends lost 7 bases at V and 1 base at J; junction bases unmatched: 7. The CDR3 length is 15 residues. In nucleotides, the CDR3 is TGTGCCAGTACTAACTCGGGGGGGCGCACAGATACGCAGTATTTT. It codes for CASTNSGGRTDTQYF.

CDR3 loop: CASSETAGAYNEQFF. DNA of the CDR3: TGTGCCAGCAGTGAGACTGCGGGAGCCTACAATGAGCAGTTCTTC. The gene calls are TRBV2 and TRBJ2-1; 7 bases map to TRBD2. J was trimmed by 2 bases and V by 3 bases; bases with no gene match: 4. The CDR3 consists of 15 residues. Looked up from germline, CDR1 is SNHLY and CDR2 is FYNNEI.

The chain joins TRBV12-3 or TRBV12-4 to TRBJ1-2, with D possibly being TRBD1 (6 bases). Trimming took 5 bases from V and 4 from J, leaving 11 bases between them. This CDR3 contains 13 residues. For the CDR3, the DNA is TGTGCCAGCAGTCGGACAGCTTCCTATGGCTACACCTTC. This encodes CASSRTASYGYTF.

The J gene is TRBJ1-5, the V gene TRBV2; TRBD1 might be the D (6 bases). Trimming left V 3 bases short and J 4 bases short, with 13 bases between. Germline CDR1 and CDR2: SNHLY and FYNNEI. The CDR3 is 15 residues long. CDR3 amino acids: CASSERRTVNQPQHF. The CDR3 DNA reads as TGTGCCAGCAGTGAGAGGCGGACAGTTAATCAGCCCCAGCATTTT. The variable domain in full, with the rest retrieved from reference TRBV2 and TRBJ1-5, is EPEVTQTPSHQVTQMGQEVILRCVPISNHLYFYWYRQILGQKVEFLVSFYNNEISEKSEIFDDQFSVERPDGSNFTLKIRSTKLEDSAMYFCASSERRTVNQPQHFGDGTRLSIL.

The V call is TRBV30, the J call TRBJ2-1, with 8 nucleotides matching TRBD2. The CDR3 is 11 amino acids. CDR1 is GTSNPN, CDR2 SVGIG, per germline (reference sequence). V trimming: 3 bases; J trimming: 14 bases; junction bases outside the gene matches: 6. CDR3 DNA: TGTGCCTGGAGGGGCCAGCGGGGGAAGTTCTTC. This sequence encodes CAWRGQRGKFF.

The CDR3 is CASSLLAGGTEAFF. The CDR3 DNA sequence: TGTGCCAGCAGCTTATTAGCAGGGGGTACTGAAGCTTTCTTT. The chain has TRBV7-2 and TRBJ1-1; the match to TRBD1 covers 7 bases. V dropped 2 bases and J dropped 5; count of bases not matched to a gene: 5. Germline V gene sequence: CDR1 SGHTA, CDR2 FQGNSA. The CDR3 runs to 14 residues.